The TCR beta chain under discussion was sequenced for a study of regulatory T cells in long-lasting Graves disease. Findings and caveats of the study: Newly diagnosed Graves' patients exceeded persistent ones in TCR diversity. Persistent disease samples used TRBV28, TRBJ1-2 and TRBJ2-5 preferentially.

This clonotype was counted ten times or more. Its antigen is still unknown. Relying on iRepertoire HTBI primers and Arm-PCR of CDR3 regions, the team built TCR beta libraries. TCRdb recomputed calls from the multiplex PCR reads with MiXCR, one row per CDR3 protein. The sample has under 500,000 distinct CDR3 sequences; under 25% are singletons. The CDR3 is made up of 12 amino acids. V was clipped by 2 bases and J by 5 bases, with 6 bases between them. Time point given: persistent/refractory GD, antithyroid drugs over 5 years with positive TRAb. The authors made the TCR library using RNA they extracted from PBMCs.

The receptor was isolated from a female donor with Graves disease. The specimen comprised peripheral blood mononuclear cells (PBMCs), sampled when the disease was refractory, from a patient treated with antithyroid drugs. The rearrangement links TRBV12-3 or TRBV12-4 to TRBJ2-5, with D unclear. CDR3 in DNA: TGTGCCAGCAGTTTAAGGGCCGAGACCCAGTACTTC. Amino acids: CASSLRAETQYF.